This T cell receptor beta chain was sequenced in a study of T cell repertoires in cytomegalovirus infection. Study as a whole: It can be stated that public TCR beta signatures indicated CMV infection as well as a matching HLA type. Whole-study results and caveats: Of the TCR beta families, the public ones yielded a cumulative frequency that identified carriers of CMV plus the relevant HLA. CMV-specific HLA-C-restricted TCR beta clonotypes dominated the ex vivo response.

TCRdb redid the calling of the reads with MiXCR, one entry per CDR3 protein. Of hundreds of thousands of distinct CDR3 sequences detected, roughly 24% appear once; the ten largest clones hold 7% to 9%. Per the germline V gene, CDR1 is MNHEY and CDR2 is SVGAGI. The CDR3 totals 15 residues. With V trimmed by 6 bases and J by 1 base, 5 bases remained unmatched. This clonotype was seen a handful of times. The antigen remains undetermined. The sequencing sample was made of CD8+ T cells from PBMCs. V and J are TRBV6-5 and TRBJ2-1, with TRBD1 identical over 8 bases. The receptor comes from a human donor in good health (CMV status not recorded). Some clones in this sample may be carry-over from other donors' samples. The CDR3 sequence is CASRNQGASYNEQFF. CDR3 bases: TGTGCCAGCAGGAATCAGGGGGCTTCCTACAATGAGCAGTTCTTC.